This T cell receptor beta chain was found in a study of blood T cell repertoires in COVID-19. Study-level background: Some COVID-19 samples were acute and others convalescent; all came from the United States, Italy and Spain. PBMCs, B-cell-depleted T cells, or T cells provided the cDNA or gDNA that made up the material.

Source study methods: Amplification of reference gene primers provided the estimated nucleated cell counts. Measured with immunoSEQ multiplex PCR; TCRdb has only the in-frame clones, and not every one. The V and J calls and clone size come from that table; D and trimming were worked out from the DNA. The sample lists about 220,000 clones, 65% to 90% occurring once. CDR3 length equals 13 residues. The V gene lost 6 bases and the J gene lost 5 bases, with 14 bases spanning the gap. Germline CDR1 reads SGHNT; CDR2 reads YENEEA. The sequenced sample was peripheral blood. The V gene is TRBV11-3, the J gene TRBJ2-7, with D unclear. The receptor's source is a human donor in a cohort sampled during active COVID-19. DNA for the CDR3: TGTGCCAGCAGTCTATCGGCGGCTGACGAGCAGTACTTC. This codes for CASSLSAADEQYF.